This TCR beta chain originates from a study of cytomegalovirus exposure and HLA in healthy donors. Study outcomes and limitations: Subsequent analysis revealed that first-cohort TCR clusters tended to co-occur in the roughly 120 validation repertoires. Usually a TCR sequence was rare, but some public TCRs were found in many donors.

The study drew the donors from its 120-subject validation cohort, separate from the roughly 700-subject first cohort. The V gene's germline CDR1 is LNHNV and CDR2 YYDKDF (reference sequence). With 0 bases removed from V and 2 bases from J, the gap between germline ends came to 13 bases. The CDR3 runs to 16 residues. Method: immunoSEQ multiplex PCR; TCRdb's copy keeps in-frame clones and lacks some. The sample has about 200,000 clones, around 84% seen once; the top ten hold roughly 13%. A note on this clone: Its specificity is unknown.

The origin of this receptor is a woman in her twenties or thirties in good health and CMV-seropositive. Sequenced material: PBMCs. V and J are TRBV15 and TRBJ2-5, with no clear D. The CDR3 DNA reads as TGTGCCACCAGCAGAGATCCCAGGCAGTCTCAAGAGACCCAGTACTTC. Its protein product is CATSRDPRQSQETQYF.